Listed here is a single T cell receptor beta chain. The antigen remains unidentified. This sample stems from a study of blood T cells in healthy people across ages. General study results and limits: Roughly linear age-related decline in beta diversity appeared, significant by age around 36.

Germline V gene sequence: CDR1 SGHTA, CDR2 FQGNSA. The CDR3 has 12 amino acids. V lost 6 bases to trimming and J lost 6 bases; unmatched junction nucleotides: 4. It was with a sample-barcoded 5' primer and a J-beta primer mix that a second PCR of about 6 to 11 cycles was run. TCRdb processed the 5' RACE reads anew with MiXCR; each CDR3 protein has one entry. The table shows over a million distinct CDR3 sequences, with roughly 45% occurring only once. Each individual donor underwent a draw of approximately 10 milliliters of peripheral blood. Per-sample yields of isolated PBMCs were at least 7 million. The TCR sequence derives from a woman aged 55 to 70 in good health. The chain has TRBV7-2 and TRBJ1-1; TRBD1 agrees at 7 bases. Sequencing was performed on blood. The CDR3 here is CASRTGSAEAFF. The DNA for the CDR3 is TGTGCCAGCAGGACAGGGAGTGCTGAAGCTTTCTTT.